Following are 27 T cell receptor beta chains from one sample sequenced in a study of blood T cell repertoires in COVID-19. TCRdb's copy holds only in-frame clones and misses some; the assay was immunoSEQ multiplex PCR. The sample includes around 240,000 clones, roughly 86% of them seen just once. The sequenced sample was PBMCs or T cells enriched from blood (not recorded which). The receptors come from a woman aged 45-60 years who had recovered from COVID-19.

The genes are TRBV6-5 and TRBJ1-5, with D possibly matching TRBD1 (6 bases). In germline, CDR1 is MNHEY, CDR2 SVGAGI. This CDR3 has 14 amino acids. The V end lost 6 bases, the J end lost 4 bases, and 13 bases lay between the germline ends. CDR3 in amino acids: CASRQNRENQPQHF. CDR3 bases: TGTGCCAGCAGACAAAACAGGGAGAATCAGCCCCAGCATTTT.

J is TRBJ2-4 and V is TRBV28; TRBD2 matches at 14 bases. The V and J ends lost 6 bases and 15 bases, in that order; junction bases with no gene match: 10. Germline V lookup: CDR1 MDHEN, CDR2 SYDVKM. This CDR3 contains 14 residues. The CDR3 loop reads CASRSGLAGGISYF. CDR3 nucleotides: TGTGCCAGCAGATCTGGACTAGCGGGGGGCATTTCGTACTTC.

The chain couples TRBV29-1 to TRBJ2-1, with D maybe TRBD2 (6 bases). There are 13 residues in the CDR3. In germline, CDR1 is SQVTM, CDR2 ANQGSEA. With 6 bases removed from V and 5 bases from J, the gap between germline ends came to 14 bases. DNA for the CDR3: TGCAGCGTCGTTTTATGGGGGGACAATGAGCAGTTCTTC. Amino acid sequence: CSVVLWGDNEQFF.

The chain uses TRBV30 and TRBJ1-6, with a weak D call TRBD1 (6 bases). This CDR3 comprises 15 residues. Germline V gene sequence: CDR1 GTSNPN, CDR2 SVGIG (reference sequence). The V gene lost 0 bases and the J gene lost 6 bases, with 12 bases spanning the gap. The CDR3 DNA reads TGTGCCTGGAGTGTATTAACAGGGAGTAATTCACCCCTCCACTTT. This codes for CAWSVLTGSNSPLHF. The entire variable domain, with the rest obtained from reference TRBV30 and TRBJ1-6, is as follows: SQTIHQWPATLVQPVGSPLSLECTVEGTSNPNLYWYRQAAGRGLQLLFYSVGIGQISSEVPQNLSASRPQDRQFILSSKKLLLSDSGFYLCAWSVLTGSNSPLHFGNGTRLTVT.

The chain uses TRBV7-9 and TRBJ2-1, with a weak D call TRBD2 (5 bases). This CDR3 spans 14 amino acids. Germline V CDR1 and CDR2: SEHNR, FQNEAQ (reference sequence). V lost 0 bases, J lost 8 bases, and 11 bases lay in between. The CDR3 DNA follows: TGTGCCAGCAGCTTAGCGGGAGTTAGGGATGAGCAGTTCTTC. It yields the protein CASSLAGVRDEQFF.

V gene TRBV7-2 combines with J gene TRBJ2-7, with 10 bases matching TRBD2. In germline, CDR1 is SGHTA, CDR2 FQGNSA. The CDR3 runs 16 residues. V lost 0 bases, J lost 3 bases, and 5 bases stayed unmatched. CDR3 sequence reads: CASSLAPSGGGYEQYF. The DNA for the CDR3 is TGTGCCAGCAGCTTAGCCCCTAGCGGGGGAGGCTACGAGCAGTACTTC.

The chain links TRBV11-3 to TRBJ2-7, with 10 bases identical to TRBD1. V lost 5 bases, J lost 2 bases, and 6 bases stayed unmatched. Germline assignment: CDR1 SGHNT and CDR2 YENEEA. This CDR3 has 15 amino acids. CDR3 coding DNA: TGTGCCAGCAGCCGTACCGGGACAGGGGCCTACGAGCAGTACTTC. This sequence encodes CASSRTGTGAYEQYF.

V is TRBV23-1 and J is TRBJ1-1; possibly TRBD1 for D (5 bases). TRBV23-1 belongs to the ORF category, with a function that is uncertain. The CDR3 runs to 18 residues. V was trimmed by 0 bases and J by 1 base, leaving 18 bases between them. CDR3 protein: CASSQSTGRGVPNTEAFF. The CDR3 DNA reads TGCGCCAGCAGTCAATCTACGGGTCGGGGGGTACCGAACACTGAAGCTTTCTTT.

This chain links TRBV11-2 with TRBJ2-4, with 7 bases lining up with TRBD2. The CDR3 runs to 17 residues. With V trimmed by 5 bases and J by 0 bases, 10 bases remained unmatched. Germline V lookup: CDR1 SGHAT, CDR2 FQNNGV. As DNA, the CDR3 is TGTGCCAGCAGCCGCCGGGGGGAGGCGCTAGCCAAAAACATTCAGTACTTC. Protein: CASSRRGEALAKNIQYF.

The V call is TRBV4-1, the J call TRBJ1-2; possibly TRBD1 for D (5 bases). The V gene lost 4 bases and the J gene lost 1 base, with 13 bases spanning the gap. Germline V CDR1 and CDR2: MGHRA, YSYEKL. This CDR3 has 15 amino acids. CDR3 in amino acids: CASSRGLPFNYGYTF. The CDR3 bases are TGCGCCAGCAGCCGGGGACTCCCGTTTAACTATGGCTACACCTTC.

V is TRBV10-3 and J is TRBJ2-1; no clear D gene. Germline values: CDR1 ENHRY, CDR2 SYGVKD. V lost 7 bases to trimming and J lost 0 bases, with 13 bases between them. This CDR3 is 15 amino acids long. DNA of the CDR3: TGTGCCATCAACTCTCGATTAGTCTCCTACAATGAGCAGTTCTTC. Translated, it gives CAINSRLVSYNEQFF.

The count of this clone is one. J is TRBJ2-1 and V is TRBV7-2; D remains ambiguous. The CDR3 loop spans 12 amino acids. The V end lost 2 bases, the J end lost 9 bases, and 8 bases lay between the germline ends. The germline gives CDR1 SGHTA, CDR2 FQGNSA. Here the CDR3 reads CASSLSLGEQFF. The CDR3 DNA is TGTGCCAGCAGCTTATCCCTAGGTGAGCAGTTCTTC.

This clone has ten or more counts. The sample holds other DNA sequences that translate to the same CDR3. The V gene is TRBV5-4, the J gene TRBJ2-7; D gene uncertain. V was cut by 0 bases and J by 2 bases, with 6 bases left in between. Germline CDR1 is SGHNT and CDR2 is YYREEE (reference sequence). The CDR3 totals 13 residues. DNA of the CDR3: TGTGCCAGCAGCTTGGGCGGTACCTACGAGCAGTACTTC. It is translated as CASSLGGTYEQYF.

The chain has TRBV18 and TRBJ1-3; D is ambiguous. There are 16 residues in the CDR3. The V end was cut by 2 bases, the J end by 0 bases, with 11 bases between. CDR1 is KGHSH, CDR2 LQKENI, per germline. The CDR3 nucleotides read TGTGCCAGCTCACCATCGACAATGGGCTCTGGAAACACCATATATTTT. It translates to CASSPSTMGSGNTIYF. The variable domain in full, with the rest retrieved from reference TRBV18 and TRBJ1-3, is NAGVMQNPRHLVRRRGQEARLRCSPMKGHSHVYWYRQLPEEGLKFMVYLQKENIIDESGMPKERFSAEFPKEGPSILRIQQVVRGDSAAYFCASSPSTMGSGNTIYFGEGSWLTVV.

The V gene is TRBV5-5, the J gene TRBJ1-1; D possibly corresponds to TRBD1 (6 bases). Between the trimmed V and J ends, which lost 4 bases and 1 base, there was a span of 8 bases. From germline, CDR1 is SGHKS and CDR2 YYEKEE (reference sequence). The CDR3 length is 13 residues. The CDR3 reads CASSPTGNTEAFF. The CDR3 DNA is TGTGCCAGCAGCCCGACAGGGAACACTGAAGCTTTCTTT.

CDR3 residues: CASSYSIFRASGNTIYF. The CDR3 region has the DNA TGTGCCAGCAGTTACTCGATCTTTCGTGCGTCTGGAAACACCATATATTTT. The chain is built from TRBV6-2 or TRBV6-3 and TRBJ1-3; D ambiguous. Trimming shortened V by 0 bases and J by 1 base, and 13 bases separated the two germline ends. The CDR3 runs to 17 residues. In germline, CDR1 is MNHEY, CDR2 SVGEGT.

The rearrangement uses TRBV6-5 and TRBJ1-2; 10 nucleotides align to TRBD1. The V segment lost 5 bases and the J segment 8 bases; nucleotides outside the gene matches: 5. Germline V CDR1 and CDR2: MNHEY, SVGAGI. The CDR3 consists of 13 residues. The CDR3 sequence is CASSPTGGDGYTF. In DNA, the CDR3 is TGTGCCAGCAGTCCGACAGGGGGCGACGGCTACACCTTC.

The V gene is TRBV2, the J gene TRBJ1-4, with D perhaps TRBD1 (5 bases). Looked up from germline, CDR1 is SNHLY and CDR2 is FYNNEI. V shed 7 bases and J shed 4 bases, with 16 bases lying between them. The CDR3 has 15 amino acids. CDR3 DNA: TGTGCCAGCATTAACGAAGGGACTGATAATGAAAAACTGTTTTTT. The encoded protein is CASINEGTDNEKLFF.

The sample holds one count of this clone. This rearrangement joins TRBV30 to TRBJ1-5; D possibly corresponds to TRBD1 (5 bases). Germline CDR1 reads GTSNPN; CDR2 reads SVGIG (reference sequence). V was pared by 1 base and J by 0 bases, with 10 bases between. This CDR3 is built from 15 residues. CDR3 DNA: TGTGCCTGGAGTGGAGGACACCTTAGCAATCAGCCCCAGCATTTT. This gives the protein CAWSGGHLSNQPQHF. Full variable domain (missing parts from reference TRBV30 and TRBJ1-5): SQTIHQWPATLVQPVGSPLSLECTVEGTSNPNLYWYRQAAGRGLQLLFYSVGIGQISSEVPQNLSASRPQDRQFILSSKKLLLSDSGFYLCAWSGGHLSNQPQHFGDGTRLSIL.

The rearrangement links TRBV7-9 to TRBJ2-3; D may be TRBD2 (6 bases). Germline lookup yields CDR1 SEHNR and CDR2 FQNEAQ (reference sequence). The CDR3 is made up of 15 amino acids. The V end lost 4 bases, the J end lost 1 base, and 12 bases lay between the germline ends. As DNA, the CDR3 is TGTGCCAGCAGCTCTCTAGCGCCCCGCACAGATACGCAGTATTTT. Translating it yields CASSSLAPRTDTQYF.

The chain carries TRBV18 and TRBJ1-4; tentative D call: TRBD1 (5 bases). Germline lookup yields CDR1 KGHSH and CDR2 LQKENI. Trimming removed 1 base at V and 8 bases at J, with 17 bases between. This CDR3 has 16 residues. The CDR3 loop is CASSPRVSRAEEKLFF. In DNA form, the CDR3 reads TGTGCCAGCTCACCACGGGTTTCCAGGGCAGAAGAAAAACTGTTTTTT.

This chain connects TRBV7-2 to TRBJ1-5; D gene uncertain. The V gene lost 2 bases and the J gene lost 0 bases, with 8 bases spanning the gap. This CDR3 is 15 amino acids long. Per the germline V gene, CDR1 is SGHTA and CDR2 is FQGNSA. For the CDR3, the DNA is TGTGCCAGCAGCTTAAATCGGGATAGCAATCAGCCCCAGCATTTT. It codes for CASSLNRDSNQPQHF.

The genes are TRBV5-1 and TRBJ1-2, with TRBD1 as a possible D gene (6 bases). V lost 5 bases to trimming and J lost 8 bases, with 16 bases between them. Germline lookup yields CDR1 SGHRS and CDR2 YFSETQ. The CDR3 extends over 13 amino acids. Here the CDR3 reads CASSPSQGRGYTF. For the CDR3, the DNA is TGCGCCAGCAGTCCGAGTCAGGGGAGAGGCTACACCTTC. Complete variable domain (other parts from reference TRBV5-1 and TRBJ1-2): KAGVTQTPRYLIKTRGQQVTLSCSPISGHRSVSWYQQTPGQGLQFLFEYFSETQRNKGNFPGRFSGRQFSNSRSEMNVSTLELGDSALYLCASSPSQGRGYTFGSGTRLTVV.

The table lists this clone with a few counts. This chain uses TRBV29-1 with TRBJ2-7; 8 nucleotides agree with TRBD1. CDR1 is SQVTM, CDR2 ANQGSEA, per germline. Unmatched junction bases numbered 6, after V lost 5 bases and J lost 6 bases. The CDR3 loop spans 12 amino acids. CDR3 sequence (DNA): TGCAGCGTTAGTGCAGGGGGCTCCGAGCAGTACTTC. Translated: CSVSAGGSEQYF.

This sequence joins TRBV6-1 and TRBJ1-5, with 8 bases matching TRBD1. Germline trimming cut 3 bases from V and 4 bases from J; bases unmatched to any gene: 11. CDR1 is MNHNS and CDR2 is SASEGT in the germline V gene. The CDR3 runs 17 residues. The chain's CDR3 is CASSEGQDVPKNQPQHF. The CDR3 DNA reads as TGTGCCAGCAGTGAGGGACAGGACGTACCCAAGAATCAGCCCCAGCATTTT.

V usage is TRBV19 and J usage is TRBJ2-2, with 7 bases matching TRBD2. The germline V gene has CDR1 LNHDA and CDR2 SQIVND (reference sequence). This CDR3 has 19 residues. V lost 2 bases and J lost 4; bases outside the gene matches: 16. This CDR3 reads CASSIYPQRQRGGTGELFF. The CDR3 DNA sequence: TGTGCCAGTAGTATATACCCCCAAAGGCAGCGGGGTGGCACCGGGGAGCTGTTTTTT.

The rearrangement links TRBV28 to TRBJ1-2; no definite D call. Germline assignment: CDR1 MDHEN and CDR2 SYDVKM. The V gene lost 5 bases and the J gene lost 2 bases, with 12 bases spanning the gap. This CDR3 comprises 14 residues. The CDR3 protein is CASSTRGRNYGYTF. The CDR3 DNA sequence: TGTGCCAGCAGTACCCGAGGGCGAAACTATGGCTACACCTTC.